This is a list of T cell receptor beta chains from one sample in a study of sequential checkpoint blockade in melanoma. Assay: immunoSEQ multiplex PCR; the TCRdb copy retains only in-frame clones and omits some. The data hold about 6,100 clones, with over 40% observed a single time. Sequencing was performed on CD8+ T cells sorted from blood (inferred from file names), taken from a patient given nivolumab and ipilimumab in sequence. Receptors were obtained from a human patient with melanoma. Some clones in this sample may be carry-over from other donors' samples. The CDR3 runs from the conserved cysteine through the conserved F or W. D genes are given only for firm matches. Size values are once, few and many counts, or a class for expanded clones, and some rows have none.

D gene | clone size | J gene | V gene | CDR3 DNA | CDR3 protein
- | - | TRBJ1-2 | TRBV19 | TGTGCCAGTAGTATGCCCCCCGAGGGTATCTATGGCTACACCTTC | CASSMPPEGIYGYTF
TRBD2 | medium-sized | TRBJ2-7 | TRBV7-8 | TGTGCCAGCAGCTTAGGGGGGGGAGGGTGGCTAGCGGACTCGCACTCCTACGAGCAGTACTTC | CASSLGGGGWLADSHSYEQYF
TRBD1 | - | TRBJ1-2 | TRBV28 | TGTGCCAGCAGTTTAGGAGACAGGGGCTATGGCTACACCTTC | CASSLGDRGYGYTF
TRBD2 | - | TRBJ2-7 | TRBV6-1 | TGTGCCAGCGTGCGGGGGACCTCCTACGAGCAGTACTTC | CASVRGTSYEQYF
- | few | TRBJ1-1 | TRBV28 | TGTGCCAGCAGTTTGATTAGTGTGAACACTGAAGCTTTCTTT | CASSLISVNTEAFF
- | few | TRBJ2-1 | TRBV11-2 | TGTGCCAGCAGCTTAGAGAGGAATGAGCAGTTCTTC | CASSLERNEQFF
TRBD1 | few | TRBJ2-7 | TRBV2 | TGTGCCAGCTGGGACAGGGAGCATCCCTACGAGCAGTACTTC | CASWDREHPYEQYF
- | - | TRBJ2-7 | TRBV5-1 | TGCGCCAGCAGCCGGGTCCTCTCCTACGAGCAGTACTTC | CASSRVLSYEQYF
- | - | TRBJ1-6 | TRBV4-1 | TGCGCCAGCAGCCAAGTACAGGGTGGTTCACCCCTCCACTTT | CASSQVQGGSPLHF
- | - | TRBJ2-7 | TRBV27 | TGTGCCAGCAGCCCGGGGGGCGGGCTACTCCTCAACGAGCAGTACTTC | CASSPGGGLLLNEQYF
TRBD2 | - | TRBJ2-7 | TRBV27 | TGTGCCAGCAGCGCCGGGGGGGCCTACGAGCAGTACTTC | CASSAGGAYEQYF
TRBD1 | once | TRBJ1-2 | TRBV4-1 | TGCGCCAGCAGCCAGGGACAGGGGGCCGGCTACACCTTC | CASSQGQGAGYTF
- | - | TRBJ2-7 | TRBV10-1 | TGCGCCAGCAGTGACGGGGGAACAATCCACGAGCAGTACTTC | CASSDGGTIHEQYF
- | few | TRBJ2-7 | TRBV15 | TGTGCCACCAGCACCAGGGGTAGCTACGAGCAGTACTTC | CATSTRGSYEQYF